What follows describes a single T cell receptor (beta chain). No antigen is known for it. The record has no base qualities; no much larger clone is one base away. These data come from a study of CD8 T cells in Susac syndrome (dated by TCRdb to about 2019). Broadly, across the study: Among the sequenced Susac syndrome patients, about 6 had clinically active disease and roughly eight were in clinical remission. At blood withdrawal, Susac syndrome patients were either therapy-naive, taking corticosteroids (in some cases with IVIg as well), or taking IVIg alone. The clonality of the CD8+ T cell repertoire was compared across about a dozen healthy donors, around 14 Susac syndrome patients and around 15 multiple sclerosis patients. Repertoire sequencing was used to test whether CD8+ T cell activation and differentiation in Susac syndrome was antigen driven.

CDR1 SGHTA and CDR2 FQGNSA are derived from the germline V gene. Reading from cysteine to phenylalanine, the CDR3 counts 16 amino acids. The entry retains the CDR3 DNA only, 48 bases that are in frame from base 1. V is pruned by 5 bases and J by 4 bases, leaving 11 bases of the junction without a gene match. Overall results and qualifications from the work: The study acknowledged that relatively few individuals were included in the TCR sequencing and HLA analysis. Some 15 and five Susac-specific public clones were found in the total CD8+ and CD8+ TEMRA repertoires, respectively. Clonal expansion was observed in Susac syndrome CD8+ repertoires, with the highest expansion in CD8+ TEMRA cells and greater expansion in clinically active than in remitting patients.

Peripheral blood CD8+ and CD4+ T cells from healthy donors, Susac syndrome patients and multiple sclerosis patients were profiled using high-throughput TCR beta sequencing. Recently defined diagnostic criteria for definite or probable disease were met by the Susac syndrome patients. Bulk CD8+ and CD4+ T cells were purified by magnetic negative isolation, while CD8+ TEMRA cells were enriched using FACS. Blood was drawn into EDTA tubes, processed within 24 hours, and PBMCs were isolated by density gradient centrifugation. PBMCs intended for TCR sequencing were frozen in liquid nitrogen and were later thawed in a 37 degrees C water bath. The sorted or isolated CD4+, CD8+ and CD8+ TEMRA cells had a purity of 90% or higher. RNA was extracted using the RNeasy kit, and about 0.5 to 1 microgram was reverse transcribed with random hexamers. The immunoSEQ multiplex PCR assay, covering 54 Vbeta and 13 Jbeta segments, was used to amplify TCR beta CDR3 regions. To correct PCR amplification bias, a synthetic template baseline was used for both primer optimization and computational correction. Regarding the original processing steps: Reads were annotated to V, D and J genes according to IMGT and were analyzed with immunoSEQ Analyzer, with only productive sequences retained. Clonality was computed as one minus Shannon entropy normalized by log2 of the number of productive unique sequences. Public and private clones were assessed among the 100 most prevalent clones of each patient and control. Clones were defined as Susac-specific when absent from the healthy and MS cohorts, from fewer than 1,200 published viral clones and from other ImmuneACCESS disease sequences. The raw public reads went through TCRdb reprocessing: fastp at Q25, MiXCR clone calling, in-frame beta chains kept. Rows are combined by CDR3 protein, so each entry shows the most common genes and DNA. TCRdb's processing, not the authors', yielded these V and J calls. The sample table records 92,000 or so distinct CDR3 sequences; about 96% of these occur just once. Jointly, the top ten make up 0.62% of the sample.

The sequencing input was CD8+ T cells from PBMCs. The receptor's source is a human donor with Susac syndrome. The rearrangement joined TRBV7-2 to TRBJ1-2; 9 bases in the junction line up with TRBD1. The CDR3 protein is CASSRPGTGRSYGYTF. The DNA sequence is given as TGTGCCAGCAGCCGCCCTGGGACAGGGCGTTCCTATGGCTACACCTTC.